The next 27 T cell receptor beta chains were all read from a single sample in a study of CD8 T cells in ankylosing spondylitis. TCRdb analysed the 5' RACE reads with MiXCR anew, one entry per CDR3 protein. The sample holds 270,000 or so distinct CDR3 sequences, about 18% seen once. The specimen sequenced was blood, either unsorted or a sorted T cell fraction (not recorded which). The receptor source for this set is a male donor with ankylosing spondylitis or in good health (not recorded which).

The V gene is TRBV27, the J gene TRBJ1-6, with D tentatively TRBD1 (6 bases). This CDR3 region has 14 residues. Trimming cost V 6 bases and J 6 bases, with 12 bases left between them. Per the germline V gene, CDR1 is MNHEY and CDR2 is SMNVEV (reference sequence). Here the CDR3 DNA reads TGTGCCAGCAGAATGGGACAACTTAATTCACCCCTCCACTTT. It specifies CASRMGQLNSPLHF.

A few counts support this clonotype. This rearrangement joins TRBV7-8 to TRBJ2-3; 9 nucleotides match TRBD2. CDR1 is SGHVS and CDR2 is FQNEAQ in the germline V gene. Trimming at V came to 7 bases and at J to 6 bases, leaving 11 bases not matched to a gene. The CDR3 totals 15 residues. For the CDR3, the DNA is TGTGCCAGCACTCCGGTAGCGGGAGAATGGGATACGCAGTATTTT. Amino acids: CASTPVAGEWDTQYF.

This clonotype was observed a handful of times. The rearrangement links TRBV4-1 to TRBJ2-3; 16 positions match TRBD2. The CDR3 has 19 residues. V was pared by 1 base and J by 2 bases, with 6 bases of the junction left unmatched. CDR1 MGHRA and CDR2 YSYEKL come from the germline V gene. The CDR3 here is CASSQVTGTSGRATDTQYF. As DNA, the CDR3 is TGCGCCAGCAGCCAAGTAACCGGGACTAGCGGGAGGGCCACAGATACGCAGTATTTT.

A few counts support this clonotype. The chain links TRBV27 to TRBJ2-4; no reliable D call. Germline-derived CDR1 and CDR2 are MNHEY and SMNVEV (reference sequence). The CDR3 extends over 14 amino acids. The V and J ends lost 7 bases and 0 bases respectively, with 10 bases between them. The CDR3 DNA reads TGTGCCAGCATGGGTAGCTTAGCCAAAAACATTCAGTACTTC. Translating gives CASMGSLAKNIQYF.

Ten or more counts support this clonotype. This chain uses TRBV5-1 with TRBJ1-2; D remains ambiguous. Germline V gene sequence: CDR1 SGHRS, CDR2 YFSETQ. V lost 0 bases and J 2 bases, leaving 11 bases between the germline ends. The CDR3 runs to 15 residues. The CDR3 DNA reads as TGCGCCAGCAGCTTGGAAGGACCACTGAACTATGGCTACACCTTC. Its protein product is CASSLEGPLNYGYTF.

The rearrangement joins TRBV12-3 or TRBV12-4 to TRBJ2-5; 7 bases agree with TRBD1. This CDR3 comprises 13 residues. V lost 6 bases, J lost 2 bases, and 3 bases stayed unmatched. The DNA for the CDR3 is TGTGCCAGCAGACGGGACAGACAAGAGACCCAGTACTTC. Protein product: CASRRDRQETQYF.

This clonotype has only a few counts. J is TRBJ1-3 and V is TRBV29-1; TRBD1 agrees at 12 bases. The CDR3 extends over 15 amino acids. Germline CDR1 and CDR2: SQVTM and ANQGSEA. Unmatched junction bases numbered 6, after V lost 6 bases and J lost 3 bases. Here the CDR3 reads CSVAGTGGFGNTIYF. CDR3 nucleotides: TGCAGCGTCGCAGGGACAGGGGGCTTTGGAAACACCATATATTTT. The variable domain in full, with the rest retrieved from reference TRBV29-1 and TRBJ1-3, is SAVISQKPSRDICQRGTSLTIQCQVDSQVTMMFWYRQQPGQSLTLIATANQGSEATYESGFVIDKFPISRPNLTFSTLTVSNMSPEDSSIYLCSVAGTGGFGNTIYFGEGSWLTVV.

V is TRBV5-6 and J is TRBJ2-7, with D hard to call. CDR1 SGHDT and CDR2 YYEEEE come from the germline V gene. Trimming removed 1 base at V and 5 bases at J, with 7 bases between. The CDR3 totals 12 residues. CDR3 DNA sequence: TGTGCCAGCAGCTTGAGTAGGCACGAGCAGTACTTC. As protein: CASSLSRHEQYF.

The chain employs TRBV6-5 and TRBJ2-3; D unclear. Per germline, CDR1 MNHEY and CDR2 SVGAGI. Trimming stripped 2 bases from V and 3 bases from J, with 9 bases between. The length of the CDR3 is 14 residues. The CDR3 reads CASSYRWGTDTQYF. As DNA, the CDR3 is TGTGCCAGCAGTTACAGGTGGGGAACAGATACGCAGTATTTT.

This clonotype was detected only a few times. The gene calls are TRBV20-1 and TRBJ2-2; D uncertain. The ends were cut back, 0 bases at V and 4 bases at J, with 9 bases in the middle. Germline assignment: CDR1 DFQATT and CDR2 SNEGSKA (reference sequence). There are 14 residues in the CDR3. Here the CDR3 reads CSARDVSTTGELFF. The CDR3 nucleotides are TGCAGTGCTAGAGATGTGTCAACCACCGGGGAGCTGTTTTTT.

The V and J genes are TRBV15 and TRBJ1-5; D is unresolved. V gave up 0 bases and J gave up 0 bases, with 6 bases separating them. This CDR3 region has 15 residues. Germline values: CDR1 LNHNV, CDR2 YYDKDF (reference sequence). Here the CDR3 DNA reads TGTGCCACCAGCAGAGAAAGTAATAGCAATCAGCCCCAGCATTTT. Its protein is CATSRESNSNQPQHF.

The CDR3 nucleotides read TGTGCCAGCAGCTTAGTTCGGGATCATTGGTTTTACGAGCAGTACTTC. Its translation: CASSLVRDHWFYEQYF. The rearrangement joins TRBV7-9 to TRBJ2-7; possibly TRBD2 for D (5 bases). The germline V gene has CDR1 SEHNR and CDR2 FQNEAQ (reference sequence). The CDR3 has 16 amino acids. V lost 1 base, J lost 4 bases, and 17 bases lay in between. Together with reference TRBV7-9 and TRBJ2-7, the CDR3 gives the full variable domain: DTGVSQNPRHKITKRGQNVTFRCDPISEHNRLYWYRQTLGQGPEFLTYFQNEAQLEKSRLLSDRFSAERPKGSFSTLEIQRTEQGDSAMYLCASSLVRDHWFYEQYFGPGTRLTVT.

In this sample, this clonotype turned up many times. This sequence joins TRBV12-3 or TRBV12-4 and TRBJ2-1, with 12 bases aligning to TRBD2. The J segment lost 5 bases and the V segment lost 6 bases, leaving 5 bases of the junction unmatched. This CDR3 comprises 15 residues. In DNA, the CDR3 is TGTGCCAGCAGACCTACTAGCGGGGGGAACAATGAGCAGTTCTTC. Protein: CASRPTSGGNNEQFF.

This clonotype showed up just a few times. The CDR3 sequence: CASSLSVPDTQYF. The DNA for the CDR3 is TGCGCCAGCAGCCTTAGCGTCCCAGATACGCAGTATTTT. The chain links TRBV5-1 to TRBJ2-3; D is possibly TRBD2 (5 bases). The CDR3 extends over 13 amino acids. Trimming pared 4 bases from V and 4 bases from J, leaving 10 bases between. CDR1 SGHRS and CDR2 YFSETQ come from the germline V gene.

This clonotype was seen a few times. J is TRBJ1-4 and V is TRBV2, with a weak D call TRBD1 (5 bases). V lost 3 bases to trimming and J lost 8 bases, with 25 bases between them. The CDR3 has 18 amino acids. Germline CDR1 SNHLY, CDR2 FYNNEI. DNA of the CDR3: TGTGCCAGCAGTGATATTCAAGAGCCCGGGACGGTGGTAGAAAAACTGTTTTTT. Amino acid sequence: CASSDIQEPGTVVEKLFF.

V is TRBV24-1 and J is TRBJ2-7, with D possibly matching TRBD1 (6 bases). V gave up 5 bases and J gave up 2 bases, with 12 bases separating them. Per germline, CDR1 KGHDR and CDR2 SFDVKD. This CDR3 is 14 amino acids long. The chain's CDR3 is CATSARGQTYEQYF. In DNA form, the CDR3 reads TGTGCCACCAGTGCGAGGGGACAAACCTACGAGCAGTACTTC.

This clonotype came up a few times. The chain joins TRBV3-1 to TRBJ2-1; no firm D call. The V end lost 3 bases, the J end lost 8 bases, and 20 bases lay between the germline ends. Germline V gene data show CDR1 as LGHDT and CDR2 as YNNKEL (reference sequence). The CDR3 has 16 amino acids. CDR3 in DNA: TGTGCCAGCAGCCAGCCAAGACCGGAAAGGAGCGATGAGCAGTTCTTC. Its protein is CASSQPRPERSDEQFF.

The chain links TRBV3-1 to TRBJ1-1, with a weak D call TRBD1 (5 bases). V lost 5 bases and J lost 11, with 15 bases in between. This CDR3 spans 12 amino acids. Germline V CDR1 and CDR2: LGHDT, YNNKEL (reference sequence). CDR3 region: CASSSLGVVAFF. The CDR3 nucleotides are TGTGCCAGCAGCTCTCTAGGGGTGGTCGCTTTCTTT.

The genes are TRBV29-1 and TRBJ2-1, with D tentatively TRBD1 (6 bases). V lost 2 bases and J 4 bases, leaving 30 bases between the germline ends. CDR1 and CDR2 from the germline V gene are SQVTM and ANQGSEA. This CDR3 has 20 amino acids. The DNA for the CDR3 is TGCAGCGTTGAATTCCCTGACAGGTTTGACGGGTGTGAGTCATACAATGAGCAGTTCTTC. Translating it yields CSVEFPDRFDGCESYNEQFF.

The CDR3 DNA follows: TGTGCCAGCTCACGGGATCTAGCGGGGAAGAACACCGGGGAGCTGTTTTTT. Translating gives CASSRDLAGKNTGELFF. This chain connects TRBV18 to TRBJ2-2; 9 bases are shared with TRBD2. The CDR3 sequence is 17 residues long. Per germline, CDR1 KGHSH and CDR2 LQKENI. V lost 4 bases, J lost 1 base, and 7 bases stayed unmatched.

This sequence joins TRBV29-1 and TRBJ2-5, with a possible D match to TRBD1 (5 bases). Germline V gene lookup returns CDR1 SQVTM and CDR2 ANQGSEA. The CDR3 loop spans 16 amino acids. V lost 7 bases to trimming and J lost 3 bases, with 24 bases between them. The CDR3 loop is CSAILSDTINEETQYF. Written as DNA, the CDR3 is TGCAGCGCCATTTTATCGGACACCATCAACGAAGAGACCCAGTACTTC.

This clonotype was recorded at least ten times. In DNA form, the CDR3 reads TGTGCCAGCAGCTTAGAACTAGCGGGACTAGGTGAGCAGTTCTTC. Protein sequence: CASSLELAGLGEQFF. The chain links TRBV7-2 to TRBJ2-1, with TRBD2 identical over 10 bases. The V segment lost 1 base and the J segment 9 bases; nucleotides outside the gene matches: 6. Germline CDR1 and CDR2: SGHTA and FQGNSA. CDR3 size: 15 residues.

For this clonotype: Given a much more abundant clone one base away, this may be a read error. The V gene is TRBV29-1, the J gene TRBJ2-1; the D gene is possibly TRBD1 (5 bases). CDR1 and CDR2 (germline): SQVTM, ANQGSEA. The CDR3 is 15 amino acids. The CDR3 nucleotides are TGCAGCGTTGAAGAAGGGGCGCGCTCCTACAATGGGCAGTTCTTC. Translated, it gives CSVEEGARSYNGQFF.

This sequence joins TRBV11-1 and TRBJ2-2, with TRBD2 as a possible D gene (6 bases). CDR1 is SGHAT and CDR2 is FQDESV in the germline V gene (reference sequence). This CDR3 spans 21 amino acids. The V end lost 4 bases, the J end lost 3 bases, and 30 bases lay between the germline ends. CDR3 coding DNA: TGTGCCAGCAGCTCGCTTGGAGGGGCTAGTGGCTACTATAGTTACACCGGGGAGCTGTTTTTT. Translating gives CASSSLGGASGYYSYTGELFF.

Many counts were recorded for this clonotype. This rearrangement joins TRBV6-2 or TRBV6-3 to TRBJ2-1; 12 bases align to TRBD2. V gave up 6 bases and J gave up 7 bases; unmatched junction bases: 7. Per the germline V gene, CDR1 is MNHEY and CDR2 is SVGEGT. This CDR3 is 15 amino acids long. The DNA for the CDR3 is TGTGCCAGCAGGAACCTAGCGGGAGGGCGGAATGAGCAGTTCTTC. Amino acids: CASRNLAGGRNEQFF.

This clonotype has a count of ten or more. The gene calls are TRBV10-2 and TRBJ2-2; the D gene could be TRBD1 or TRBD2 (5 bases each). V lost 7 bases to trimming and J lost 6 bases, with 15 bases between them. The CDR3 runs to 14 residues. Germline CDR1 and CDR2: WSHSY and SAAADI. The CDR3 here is CASTYRDGSGELFF. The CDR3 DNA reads TGCGCCAGCACCTATAGGGACGGATCCGGGGAGCTGTTTTTT.

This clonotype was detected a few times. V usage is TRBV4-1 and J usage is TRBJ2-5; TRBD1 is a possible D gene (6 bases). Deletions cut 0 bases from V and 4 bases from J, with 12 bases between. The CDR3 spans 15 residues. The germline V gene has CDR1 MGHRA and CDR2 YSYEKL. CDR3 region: CASSQEVRGGETQYF. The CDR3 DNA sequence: TGCGCCAGCAGCCAAGAGGTCAGGGGTGGAGAGACCCAGTACTTC.